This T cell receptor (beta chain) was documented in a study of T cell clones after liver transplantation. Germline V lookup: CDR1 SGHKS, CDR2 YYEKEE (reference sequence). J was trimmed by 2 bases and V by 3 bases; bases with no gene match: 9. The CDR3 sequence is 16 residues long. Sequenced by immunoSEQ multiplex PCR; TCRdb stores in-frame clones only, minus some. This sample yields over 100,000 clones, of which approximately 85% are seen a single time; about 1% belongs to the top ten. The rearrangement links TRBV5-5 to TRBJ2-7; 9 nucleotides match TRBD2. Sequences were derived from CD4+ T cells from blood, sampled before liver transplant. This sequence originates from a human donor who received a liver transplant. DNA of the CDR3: TGTGCCAGCAGCTCACACACTAGCGGGCCTACCTACGAGCAGTACTTC. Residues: CASSSHTSGPTYEQYF.